This TCR beta chain was sequenced in a study of blood T cell dynamics during melanoma immunotherapy. Produced via immunoSEQ multiplex PCR; TCRdb's table is partial and in-frame only. The sample records tens of thousands of clones, over 80% being singletons. This sample's time point: week 3, after first cycle of checkpoint inhibitor. Sequenced here: blood, sampled from a patient treated with checkpoint blockade. This receptor was taken from a human donor with melanoma.

The CDR3 DNA is TGTGCCAGCAGCGTTTTCGGGAGTAGAGGGGATACGCAGTATTTT. As protein: CASSVFGSRGDTQYF. The rearrangement joins TRBV7-9 to TRBJ2-3, with D perhaps matching TRBD2 (6 bases). Germline assignment: CDR1 SEHNR and CDR2 FQNEAQ (reference sequence). This CDR3 is built from 15 residues. Trimming took off 5 bases at V and 6 bases at J, with 18 bases between the two ends. Full variable domain (rest looked up from reference TRBV7-9 and TRBJ2-3): DTGVSQNPRHKITKRGQNVTFRCDPISEHNRLYWYRQTLGQGPEFLTYFQNEAQLEKSRLLSDRFSAERPKGSFSTLEIQRTEQGDSAMYLCASSVFGSRGDTQYFGPGTRLTVL.